These 27 T cell receptor beta chains came from one sample sequenced in a study of cytomegalovirus exposure and HLA in healthy donors. Measured with immunoSEQ multiplex PCR; TCRdb has only the in-frame clones, and not every one. The sample shows some 240,000 clones, about 86% of them seen only once. The sequenced material came from PBMCs. The receptors come from a woman younger than 45 in good health and CMV-seropositive.

This clone was seen once. The CDR3 here is CASSEGHGTKNTEAFF. CDR3 sequence (DNA): TGTGCCAGCAGCGAGGGACACGGGACGAAGAACACTGAAGCTTTCTTT. This sequence joins TRBV13 and TRBJ1-1, with D maybe TRBD1 (6 bases). Per the germline V gene, CDR1 is PRHDT and CDR2 is FYEKMQ (reference sequence). This CDR3 has 16 amino acids. Trimming took off 5 bases at V and 1 base at J, with 17 bases between the two ends.

V gene TRBV4-1 combines with J gene TRBJ2-1; 10 nucleotides line up with TRBD1. CDR3 length: 15 amino acids. The junction had 9 bases not matched to a gene; V was cut back by 4 bases and J by 9 bases. Germline CDR1 reads MGHRA; CDR2 reads YSYEKL. CDR3 amino acids: CASSLGTGVEAEQFF. The CDR3, as DNA: TGCGCCAGCAGCCTAGGGACAGGGGTTGAAGCTGAGCAGTTCTTC.

The CDR3 region is CASNAGGTEAFF. In nucleotides, the CDR3 is TGTGCCAGCAACGCGGGGGGCACTGAAGCTTTCTTT. The chain links TRBV9 to TRBJ1-1, with a tentative D call TRBD1 (5 bases). Germline V gives CDR1 SGDLS, CDR2 YYNGEE. The V and J ends lost 6 bases and 4 bases respectively, with 10 bases between them. The CDR3 sequence is 12 residues long.

This clone has only one observation. This chain joins TRBV11-2 and TRBJ2-1; 10 bases agree with TRBD2. The CDR3 has 18 residues. V was clipped by 1 base and J by 0 bases; unmatched bases: 6. Germline CDR1 reads SGHAT; CDR2 reads FQNNGV. The CDR3 nucleotides read TGTGCCAGCAGCTTAGGGGGCATAGCGGGAGGCTCCTACAATGAGCAGTTCTTC. Residues: CASSLGGIAGGSYNEQFF. Filled out from reference TRBV11-2 and TRBJ2-1, the complete variable domain reads EAGVAQSPRYKIIEKRQSVAFWCNPISGHATLYWYQQILGQGPKLLIQFQNNGVVDDSQLPKDRFSAERLKGVDSTLKIQPAKLEDSAVYLCASSLGGIAGGSYNEQFFGPGTRLTVL.

The V and J genes are TRBV11-2 and TRBJ2-4; D gene uncertain. Trimming stripped 6 bases from V and 11 bases from J, with 17 bases between. The CDR3 extends over 13 amino acids. From germline, CDR1 is SGHAT and CDR2 FQNNGV. Here the CDR3 reads CASSGYRQTVQYF. As DNA, the CDR3 is TGTGCCAGCAGTGGGTACCGACAAACGGTTCAGTACTTC.

The genes are TRBV10-3 and TRBJ2-5; possible D gene TRBD2, 7 bases. The CDR3 runs to 13 residues. V lost 6 bases, J lost 5 bases, and 13 bases lay in between. In germline, CDR1 is ENHRY, CDR2 SYGVKD. CDR3: CAISYREGETQYF. For the CDR3, the DNA is TGTGCCATCAGCTACAGGGAGGGGGAGACCCAGTACTTC.

This chain uses TRBV19 with TRBJ1-5, with 9 bases fitting TRBD1. Germline V gene sequence: CDR1 LNHDA, CDR2 SQIVND (reference sequence). V gave up 9 bases and J gave up 4 bases; unmatched junction bases: 10. This CDR3 region has 15 residues. In nucleotides, the CDR3 is TGTGCCAGCCCCCTCGGGACAGGGCGAAATCAGCCCCAGCATTTT. Amino acids: CASPLGTGRNQPQHF.

The chain combines TRBV2 with TRBJ2-3; a possible D gene is TRBD1 (5 bases). Germline CDR1 and CDR2: SNHLY and FYNNEI. V was trimmed by 5 bases and J by 4 bases, leaving 10 bases between them. The CDR3 is made up of 13 amino acids. The CDR3, as DNA: TGTGCCAGCAGTCCCGGCAGGGCAGATACGCAGTATTTT. Protein sequence: CASSPGRADTQYF.

The chain recombines TRBV5-1 with TRBJ2-3; D possibly corresponds to TRBD1 (5 bases). Germline-derived CDR1 and CDR2 are SGHRS and YFSETQ. Trimming shortened V by 6 bases and J by 0 bases, and 8 bases separated the two germline ends. This CDR3 is 13 amino acids long. The CDR3 DNA is TGCGCCAGCAAGACAGAGAGCACAGATACGCAGTATTTT. Protein sequence: CASKTESTDTQYF.

V and J are TRBV2 and TRBJ2-3, with a weak D call TRBD1 (5 bases). Germline CDR1 reads SNHLY; CDR2 reads FYNNEI. CDR3 length: 13 residues. The V and J ends lost 7 bases and 4 bases respectively, with 12 bases between them. The CDR3 reads CASTRDQADTQYF. In nucleotides, the CDR3 is TGTGCCAGCACCAGGGATCAGGCAGATACGCAGTATTTT.

The chain combines TRBV19 with TRBJ1-1; 7 nucleotides line up with TRBD1. CDR1 is LNHDA, CDR2 SQIVND, per germline (reference sequence). After removal of 4 bases from V and 4 bases from J, the junction contained 6 bases not matched to a gene. The CDR3 runs 14 residues. In DNA form, the CDR3 reads TGTGCCAGTAGTACAAGCCAGGGGGTCACTGAAGCTTTCTTT. Protein product: CASSTSQGVTEAFF. Drawing the rest from reference TRBV19 and TRBJ1-1, the complete variable domain is DGGITQSPKYLFRKEGQNVTLSCEQNLNHDAMYWYRQDPGQGLRLIYYSQIVNDFQKGDIAEGYSVSREKKESFPLTVTSAQKNPTAFYLCASSTSQGVTEAFFGQGTRLTVV.

The chain uses TRBV27 and TRBJ1-5; the D is unclear. Between the trimmed V and J ends, which lost 5 bases and 5 bases, there was a span of 7 bases. In germline, CDR1 is MNHEY, CDR2 SMNVEV (reference sequence). The CDR3 sequence is 12 residues long. The CDR3: CASSILYQPQHF. In DNA form, the CDR3 reads TGTGCCAGCAGTATACTATATCAGCCCCAGCATTTT.

V gene TRBV5-1 combines with J gene TRBJ2-7; 10 nucleotides align to TRBD1. Germline CDR1 and CDR2: SGHRS and YFSETQ. Unmatched junction bases numbered 12, after V lost 4 bases and J lost 2 bases. CDR3 length equals 17 residues. For the CDR3, the DNA is TGCGCCAGCAGCGTCGTACACCCCGGGACAGGGGCCTACGAGCAGTACTTC. Amino acid sequence: CASSVVHPGTGAYEQYF.

The CDR3 DNA follows: TGCGCCAGCAGGAGGACAGGGGAGTCGGCTAATGAAAAACTGTTTTTT. Encoded protein: CASRRTGESANEKLFF. The V call is TRBV10-2, the J call TRBJ1-4; 9 nucleotides agree with TRBD1. Germline trimming cut 6 bases from V and 3 bases from J; bases unmatched to any gene: 8. The CDR3 is made up of 16 amino acids. Germline V gives CDR1 WSHSY, CDR2 SAAADI.

CDR3 in amino acids: CAWGGTTVTKQYF. In DNA form, the CDR3 reads TGTGCCTGGGGGGGGACCACGGTTACCAAGCAGTACTTC. The chain has TRBV30 and TRBJ2-7; tentatively, D is TRBD2 (6 bases). The CDR3 loop spans 13 amino acids. V was pared by 5 bases and J by 8 bases, with 19 bases between. Germline CDR1 reads GTSNPN; CDR2 reads SVGIG (reference sequence).

The rearrangement joins TRBV6-5 to TRBJ2-3, with 9 bases lining up with TRBD2. V lost 4 bases, J lost 9 bases, and 2 bases stayed unmatched. CDR1 MNHEY and CDR2 SVGAGI come from the germline V gene. This CDR3 is 12 amino acids long. The CDR3 is CASSSTSGTQYF. The CDR3 DNA is TGTGCCAGCAGTTCAACTAGCGGGACGCAGTATTTT.

The count of this clone is one. The gene calls are TRBV5-1 and TRBJ2-3; 13 nucleotides match TRBD2. Trimming removed 5 bases from V and 4 bases from J; junction bases left unmatched: 7. This CDR3 has 16 residues. Germline V gene sequence: CDR1 SGHRS, CDR2 YFSETQ. The DNA for the CDR3 is TGCGCCAGCAGATTTTGGACTAGCGGGAGCTCAGATACGCAGTATTTT. Protein product: CASRFWTSGSSDTQYF.

The chain recombines TRBV4-2 with TRBJ1-1, with D unresolved. The CDR3 length is 14 residues. Germline assignment: CDR1 LGHNA and CDR2 YNFKEQ. With 0 bases removed from V and 3 bases from J, the gap between germline ends came to 8 bases. The CDR3 DNA reads TGTGCCAGCAGCCAAGATCTGGAGGACACTGAAGCTTTCTTT. This sequence encodes CASSQDLEDTEAFF.

This clone was seen a handful of times. The chain recombines TRBV7-9 with TRBJ2-2, with 7 positions matching TRBD1. After removal of 7 bases from V and 5 bases from J, the junction contained 13 bases not matched to a gene. This CDR3 contains 16 residues. CDR1 is SEHNR and CDR2 is FQNEAQ in the germline V gene (reference sequence). The CDR3 reads CASNLLDRVMTGELFF. The CDR3 nucleotides are TGTGCCAGCAACCTGCTCGACAGGGTAATGACCGGGGAGCTGTTTTTT.

The gene calls are TRBV28 and TRBJ1-5; tentatively, D is TRBD1 (6 bases). From germline, CDR1 is MDHEN and CDR2 SYDVKM. This CDR3 contains 14 residues. The V and J ends lost 5 bases and 6 bases respectively, with 14 bases between them. The CDR3: CASSRISGVQPQHF. Written as DNA, the CDR3 is TGTGCCAGCAGTAGAATTTCAGGGGTTCAGCCCCAGCATTTT.

CDR3 coding DNA: TGTGCCAGCAGAGTAGCGGGGGCCCTAAATGAGCAGTTCTTC. Translation: CASRVAGALNEQFF. The chain links TRBV28 to TRBJ2-1; 9 nucleotides match TRBD2. The CDR3 extends over 14 amino acids. The germline gives CDR1 MDHEN, CDR2 SYDVKM. The junction had 7 bases not matched to a gene; V was cut back by 6 bases and J by 7 bases.

The V gene is TRBV7-6, the J gene TRBJ1-2, with D uncertain. V gave up 1 base and J gave up 8 bases, with 17 bases separating them. This CDR3 contains 15 residues. In germline, CDR1 is SGHVS, CDR2 FNYEAQ. This CDR3 reads CASSLVLGATEGYTF. DNA for the CDR3: TGTGCCAGCAGCTTAGTCTTGGGAGCTACGGAGGGCTACACCTTC.

The rearrangement uses TRBV28 and TRBJ1-2; 8 nucleotides match TRBD1. J gave up 3 bases and V 5 bases, and 2 bases lay outside the gene matches. This CDR3 spans 13 amino acids. The germline gives CDR1 MDHEN, CDR2 SYDVKM. In DNA, the CDR3 is TGTGCCAGCAGTATACAGGGGGACTATGGCTACACCTTC. It specifies CASSIQGDYGYTF.

The V gene is TRBV10-1, the J gene TRBJ2-6; D possibly corresponds to TRBD1 (6 bases). Germline V gene sequence: CDR1 WNHNN, CDR2 SYGVQD (reference sequence). The CDR3 has 14 amino acids. The V and J ends lost 6 bases and 2 bases respectively, with 8 bases between them. The chain's CDR3 is CASSRTAGANVLTF. CDR3 sequence (DNA): TGCGCCAGCAGCCGGACAGCTGGGGCCAACGTCCTGACTTTC.

This clone was counted only a few times. The gene calls are TRBV7-2 and TRBJ2-1; weak D call: TRBD2 (6 bases). V lost 5 bases, J lost 6 bases, and 14 bases lay in between. The germline gives CDR1 SGHTA, CDR2 FQGNSA. CDR3 length equals 14 residues. This CDR3 reads CASSPHGGRNEQFF. CDR3 sequence (DNA): TGTGCCAGCAGCCCACACGGGGGACGCAATGAGCAGTTCTTC.

The genes are TRBV30 and TRBJ2-5; D is ambiguous. This CDR3 comprises 11 residues. V was clipped by 0 bases and J by 4 bases, with 3 bases between them. Looked up from germline, CDR1 is GTSNPN and CDR2 is SVGIG (reference sequence). For the CDR3, the DNA is TGTGCCTGGAGTGTCGGAGAGACCCAGTACTTC. It codes for CAWSVGETQYF.

The CDR3 region has the DNA TGTGCCTGGAGTGCGGGGACAGACTATGGCTACACCTTC. Its translation is CAWSAGTDYGYTF. V gene TRBV30 combines with J gene TRBJ1-2, with 7 bases identical to TRBD1. The V gene end was trimmed by 1 base and the J gene end by 3 bases; junction bases not matched to a gene: 2. CDR1 and CDR2 (germline): GTSNPN, SVGIG (reference sequence). The CDR3 length is 13 residues.